The rows below give T cell receptor beta chains drawn from one sample of a study of CD8+ T cells in alopecia areata. Assay: immunoSEQ multiplex PCR; the TCRdb copy retains only in-frame clones and omits some. The sample shows about 190,000 clones, approximately 60% of them seen only once. This sample comprised CD4+ T cells sorted from blood, obtained at week 4, from a patient treated with tofacitinib. The receptors were sampled from a human donor with alopecia areata. The CDR3 runs from the conserved cysteine through the conserved F or W. The D gene is left open where the match is weak. Clone size is stated in some rows and not others, as once, few, many or a class when expanded.

V: TRBV29-1
size: .
J: TRBJ1-1
D: TRBD1
CDR3: CSVGQGSTEAFF
DNA: TGCAGCGTCGGACAGGGTAGTACTGAAGCTTTCTTT

V: TRBV20-1
size: few
J: TRBJ2-1
D: TRBD1
CDR3: CSVSDRDEQFF
DNA: TGCAGTGTTTCGGACAGGGATGAGCAGTTCTTC

V: TRBV29-1
size: .
J: TRBJ2-1
D: .
CDR3: CSVDETGLNEQFF
DNA: TGCAGCGTTGACGAAACAGGGTTGAATGAGCAGTTCTTC

V: TRBV30
size: .
J: TRBJ2-5
D: TRBD2
CDR3: CAWGRHGGGAIETQYF
DNA: TGTGCCTGGGGCCGTCATGGGGGAGGGGCGATTGAGACCCAGTACTTC

V: TRBV7-2
size: .
J: TRBJ2-7
D: .
CDR3: CASSHSLSYEQYF
DNA: TGTGCCAGTTCACACAGTCTCTCCTACGAGCAGTACTTC

V: TRBV29-1
size: .
J: TRBJ2-5
D: .
CDR3: CSVLLGETQYF
DNA: TGCAGCGTCTTACTAGGGGAGACCCAGTACTTC

V: TRBV29-1
size: .
J: TRBJ2-4
D: .
CDR3: CSVEGGSKNIQYF
DNA: TGCAGCGTTGAAGGTGGATCCAAAAACATTCAGTACTTC

V: TRBV30
size: .
J: TRBJ2-1
D: .
CDR3: CAWTYGLFSSYNEQFF
DNA: TGTGCCTGGACCTACGGACTCTTTAGCTCCTACAATGAGCAGTTCTTC

V: TRBV7-9
size: .
J: TRBJ2-7
D: .
CDR3: CASSLAGGGDGEQYF
DNA: TGTGCCAGCAGCTTAGCGGGAGGGGGCGACGGCGAGCAGTACTTC

V: TRBV7-9
size: .
J: TRBJ2-3
D: TRBD2
CDR3: CASSTRPGGRVDTQYF
DNA: TGTGCCAGCAGCACCCGGCCCGGCGGGAGGGTAGATACGCAGTATTTT

V: TRBV7-9
size: .
J: TRBJ2-7
D: TRBD2
CDR3: CASSLTGLAHEQYF
DNA: TGTGCCAGCAGCTTAACGGGACTAGCCCACGAGCAGTACTTC

V: TRBV2
size: .
J: TRBJ1-1
D: .
CDR3: CASSEAGTAFF
DNA: TGTGCCAGCAGTGAAGCGGGGACAGCTTTCTTT

V: TRBV7-3
size: .
J: TRBJ2-5
D: TRBD1
CDR3: CASSSGTGETQYF
DNA: TGTGCCAGCAGCTCAGGGACAGGAGAGACCCAGTACTTC

V: TRBV29-1
size: few
J: TRBJ2-3
D: TRBD1
CDR3: CSVEGTGATDTQYF
DNA: TGCAGCGTGGAAGGGACAGGGGCCACAGATACGCAGTATTTT

V: TRBV6-1
size: .
J: TRBJ2-6
D: .
CDR3: CASSRRSGANVLTF
DNA: TGTGCCAGCAGTCGACGATCTGGGGCCAACGTCCTGACTTTC

V: TRBV2
size: .
J: TRBJ1-2
D: .
CDR3: CASSVGGGNYGYTF
DNA: TGTGCCAGCAGTGTGGGCGGGGGGAACTATGGCTACACCTTC

V: TRBV29-1
size: .
J: TRBJ2-5
D: TRBD2
CDR3: CSLLAGGGETQYF
DNA: TGCAGTCTTTTAGCGGGAGGTGGTGAGACCCAGTACTTC

V: TRBV28
size: .
J: TRBJ2-3
D: .
CDR3: CASGYISTDTQYF
DNA: TGTGCCAGCGGCTACATCAGCACAGATACGCAGTATTTT

V: TRBV30
size: .
J: TRBJ1-2
D: TRBD1
CDR3: CAWSVDRGLDGYTF
DNA: TGTGCCTGGAGTGTGGACAGGGGGCTAGATGGCTACACCTTC

V: TRBV4-1
size: .
J: TRBJ2-7
D: .
CDR3: CASSQGSTGTRYEQYF
DNA: TGCGCCAGCAGCCAAGGTAGCACAGGAACTCGCTACGAGCAGTACTTC

V: TRBV30
size: once
J: TRBJ2-7
D: .
CDR3: CACPSTGQSYEQYF
DNA: TGTGCCTGTCCGAGTACTGGACAGTCCTACGAGCAGTACTTC

V: TRBV27
size: few
J: TRBJ2-1
D: TRBD2
CDR3: CASSFLTSGRRRNEQFF
DNA: TGTGCCAGCAGTTTCCTCACTAGCGGGAGGCGGCGCAATGAGCAGTTCTTC

V: TRBV29-1
size: few
J: TRBJ1-1
D: .
CDR3: CSASEGGGREAFF
DNA: TGCAGCGCCTCCGAGGGGGGAGGACGTGAAGCTTTCTTT

V: TRBV11-2
size: .
J: TRBJ2-2
D: .
CDR3: CASRPAATGELFF
DNA: TGTGCCAGCAGGCCCGCTGCCACCGGGGAGCTGTTTTTT

V: TRBV10-3
size: .
J: TRBJ2-7
D: .
CDR3: CAISEGGGTQYF
DNA: TGTGCCATCAGTGAAGGTGGGGGGACACAGTACTTC

V: TRBV5-1
size: once
J: TRBJ2-1
D: TRBD2
CDR3: CASSFGTSDFEQFF
DNA: TGCGCCAGCAGCTTCGGGACTAGCGACTTTGAGCAGTTCTTC

V: TRBV18
size: .
J: TRBJ1-5
D: TRBD1
CDR3: CASSLDRGQPQHF
DNA: TGTGCCAGCTCACTTGACAGGGGTCAGCCCCAGCATTTT

V: TRBV5-4
size: .
J: TRBJ2-1
D: TRBD2
CDR3: CASSLGLAGGHNEQFF
DNA: TGTGCCAGCAGCTTGGGGCTAGCGGGAGGTCACAATGAGCAGTTCTTC

V: TRBV6-6
size: .
J: TRBJ1-2
D: .
CDR3: CASSVGQPYGYTF
DNA: TGTGCCAGCAGTGTAGGACAACCCTATGGCTACACCTTC

V: TRBV25-1
size: .
J: TRBJ1-4
D: .
CDR3: CASMSGREKLFF
DNA: TGTGCCAGCATGTCTGGCCGTGAAAAACTGTTTTTT

V: TRBV5-1
size: few
J: TRBJ2-7
D: .
CDR3: CASSLSRIPSYEQYF
DNA: TGCGCCAGCAGCTTGTCAAGGATTCCGTCCTACGAGCAGTACTTC

V: TRBV23-1
size: .
J: TRBJ1-5
D: TRBD1
CDR3: CASQGGGQPQHF
DNA: TGCGCCAGCCAGGGGGGAGGGCAGCCCCAGCATTTT

V: TRBV7-2
size: .
J: TRBJ2-7
D: TRBD2
CDR3: CASSFSGRTNYEQYF
DNA: TGTGCCAGCAGCTTTAGCGGGAGGACAAATTACGAGCAGTACTTC

V: TRBV29-1
size: .
J: TRBJ1-1
D: .
CDR3: CSAALRVTGEAFF
DNA: TGCAGCGCAGCCCTCCGGGTGACAGGCGAAGCTTTCTTT

V: TRBV2
size: many
J: TRBJ2-5
D: .
CDR3: CASREYGETQYF
DNA: TGTGCCAGCAGGGAGTACGGGGAGACCCAGTACTTC

V: TRBV30
size: .
J: TRBJ1-1
D: TRBD1
CDR3: CAYAGQMNTEAFF
DNA: TGTGCTTATGCGGGACAGATGAACACTGAAGCTTTCTTT

V: TRBV29-1
size: .
J: TRBJ2-3
D: TRBD1
CDR3: CSVVPGGTDTQYF
DNA: TGCAGCGTTGTCCCAGGGGGAACAGATACGCAGTATTTT

V: TRBV7-9
size: .
J: TRBJ2-7
D: TRBD1
CDR3: CASSTQGAKGYEQYF
DNA: TGTGCCAGCAGCACACAGGGGGCCAAAGGCTACGAGCAGTACTTC

V: TRBV14
size: .
J: TRBJ2-2
D: TRBD2
CDR3: CASSHRTSGNTGELFF
DNA: TGTGCCAGCAGCCACCGGACTAGCGGCAACACCGGGGAGCTGTTTTTT

V: TRBV5-1
size: .
J: TRBJ1-1
D: .
CDR3: CASSVDPGGGERDTEAFF
DNA: TGCGCCAGCAGCGTGGACCCGGGCGGAGGGGAAAGGGACACTGAAGCTTTCTTT

V: TRBV7-8
size: once
J: TRBJ2-1
D: .
CDR3: CASSPTGTTSSFF
DNA: TGTGCCAGCAGTCCGACCGGGACGACGTCTTCTTTCTTC